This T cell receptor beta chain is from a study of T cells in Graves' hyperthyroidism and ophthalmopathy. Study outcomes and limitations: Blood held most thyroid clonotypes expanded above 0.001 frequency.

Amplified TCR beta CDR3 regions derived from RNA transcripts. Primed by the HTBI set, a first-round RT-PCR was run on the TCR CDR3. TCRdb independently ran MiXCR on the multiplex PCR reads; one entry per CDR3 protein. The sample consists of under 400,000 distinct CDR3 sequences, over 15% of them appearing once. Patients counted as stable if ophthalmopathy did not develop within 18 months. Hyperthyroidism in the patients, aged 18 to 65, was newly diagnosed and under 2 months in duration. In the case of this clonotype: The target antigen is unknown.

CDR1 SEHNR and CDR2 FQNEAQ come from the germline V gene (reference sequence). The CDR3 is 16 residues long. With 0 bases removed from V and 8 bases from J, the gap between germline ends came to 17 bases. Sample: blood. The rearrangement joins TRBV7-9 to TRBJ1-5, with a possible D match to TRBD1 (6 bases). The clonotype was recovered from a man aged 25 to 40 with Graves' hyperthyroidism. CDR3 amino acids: CASSLALGAEVEPQHF. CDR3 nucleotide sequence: TGTGCCAGCAGCTTAGCGCTGGGGGCGGAAGTTGAGCCCCAGCATTTT.